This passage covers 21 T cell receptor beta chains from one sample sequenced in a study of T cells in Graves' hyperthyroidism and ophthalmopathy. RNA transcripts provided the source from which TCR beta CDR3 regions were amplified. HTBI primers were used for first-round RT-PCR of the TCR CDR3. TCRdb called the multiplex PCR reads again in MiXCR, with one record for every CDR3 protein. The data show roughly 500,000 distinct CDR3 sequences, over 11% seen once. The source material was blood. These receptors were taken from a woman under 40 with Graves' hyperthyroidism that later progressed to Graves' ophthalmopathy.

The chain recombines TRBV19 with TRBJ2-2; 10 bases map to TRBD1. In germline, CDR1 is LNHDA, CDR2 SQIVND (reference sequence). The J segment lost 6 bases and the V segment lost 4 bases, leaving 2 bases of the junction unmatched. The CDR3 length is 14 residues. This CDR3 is CASSRGQGSGELFF. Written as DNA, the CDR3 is TGTGCCAGTAGTAGGGGACAGGGGTCCGGGGAGCTGTTTTTT. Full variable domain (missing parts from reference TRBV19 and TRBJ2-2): DGGITQSPKYLFRKEGQNVTLSCEQNLNHDAMYWYRQDPGQGLRLIYYSQIVNDFQKGDIAEGYSVSREKKESFPLTVTSAQKNPTAFYLCASSRGQGSGELFFGEGSRLTVL.

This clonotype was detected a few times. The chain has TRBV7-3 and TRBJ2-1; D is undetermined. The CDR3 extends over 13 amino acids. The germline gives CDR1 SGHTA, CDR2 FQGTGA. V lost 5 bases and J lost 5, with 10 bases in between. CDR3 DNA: TGTGCCAGCAGCAAAAGGGTTGACAATGAGCAGTTCTTC. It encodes CASSKRVDNEQFF.

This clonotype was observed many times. The CDR3 DNA reads as TGTGCCAGCAGTTTTAGTAGCAATGAGCAGTTCTTC. As protein: CASSFSSNEQFF. The chain is built from TRBV2 and TRBJ2-1; no clear D gene. The CDR3 length is 12 residues. Trimming took 5 bases from V and 6 from J, leaving 8 bases between them. Germline V lookup: CDR1 SNHLY, CDR2 FYNNEI.

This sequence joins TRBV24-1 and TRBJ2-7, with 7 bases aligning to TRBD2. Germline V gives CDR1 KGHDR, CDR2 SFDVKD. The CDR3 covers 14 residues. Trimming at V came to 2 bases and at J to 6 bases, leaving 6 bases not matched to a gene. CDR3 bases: TGTGCCACCAGTGATTCTTGGGCTAGCGGCGAGCAGTACTTC. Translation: CATSDSWASGEQYF.

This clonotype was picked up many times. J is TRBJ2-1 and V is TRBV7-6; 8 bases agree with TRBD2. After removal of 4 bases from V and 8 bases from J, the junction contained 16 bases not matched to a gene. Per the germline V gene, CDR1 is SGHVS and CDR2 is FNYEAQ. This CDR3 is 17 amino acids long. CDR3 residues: CASSSPRMGTSSDEQFF. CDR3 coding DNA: TGTGCCAGCAGCTCACCTAGGATGGGGACTAGTAGTGATGAGCAGTTCTTC. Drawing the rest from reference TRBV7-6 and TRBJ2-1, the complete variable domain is GAGVSQSPRYKVTKRGQDVALRCDPISGHVSLYWYRQALGQGPEFLTYFNYEAQQDKSGLPNDRFSAERPEGSISTLTIQRTEQRDSAMYRCASSSPRMGTSSDEQFFGPGTRLTVL.

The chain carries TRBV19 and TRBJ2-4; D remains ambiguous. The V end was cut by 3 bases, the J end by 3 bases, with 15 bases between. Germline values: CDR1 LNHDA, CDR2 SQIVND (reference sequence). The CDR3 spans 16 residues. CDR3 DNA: TGTGCCAGTAGTATTGACTCTTTAACGTTCAAAAACATTCAGTACTTC. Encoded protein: CASSIDSLTFKNIQYF.

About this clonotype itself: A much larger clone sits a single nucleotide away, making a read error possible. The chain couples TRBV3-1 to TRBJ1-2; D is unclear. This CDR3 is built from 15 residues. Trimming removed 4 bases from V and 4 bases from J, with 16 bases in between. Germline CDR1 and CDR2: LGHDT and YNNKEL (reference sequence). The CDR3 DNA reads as TGTGCCAGCAGCCTAGCCTCGGATGGACGCTATGGCTACACCTTC. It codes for CASSLASDGRYGYTF.

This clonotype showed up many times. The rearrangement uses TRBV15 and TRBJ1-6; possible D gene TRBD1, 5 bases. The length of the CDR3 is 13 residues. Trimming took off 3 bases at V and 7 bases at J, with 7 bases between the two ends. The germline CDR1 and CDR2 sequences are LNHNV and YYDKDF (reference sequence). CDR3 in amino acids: CATSRDKNSPLHF. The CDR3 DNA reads TGTGCCACCAGCAGGGACAAGAATTCACCCCTCCACTTT.

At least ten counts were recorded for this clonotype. Here the CDR3 DNA reads TGCAGTGCTAGTAGGGGGCCCGGCAATCAGCCCCAGCATTTT. It yields the protein CSASRGPGNQPQHF. J is TRBJ1-5 and V is TRBV20-1; TRBD1 agrees at 7 bases. With 3 bases clipped from V and 2 bases from J, the junction kept 4 bases outside the gene matches. CDR3 length: 14 amino acids. Germline CDR1 and CDR2: DFQATT and SNEGSKA (reference sequence).

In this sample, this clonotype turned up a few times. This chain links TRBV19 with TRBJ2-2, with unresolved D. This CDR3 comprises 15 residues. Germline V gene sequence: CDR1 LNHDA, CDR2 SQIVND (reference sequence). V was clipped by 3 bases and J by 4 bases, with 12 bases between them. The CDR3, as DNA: TGTGCCAGTAGTATCCCCACAGCGCGCACCGGGGAGCTGTTTTTT. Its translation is CASSIPTARTGELFF.

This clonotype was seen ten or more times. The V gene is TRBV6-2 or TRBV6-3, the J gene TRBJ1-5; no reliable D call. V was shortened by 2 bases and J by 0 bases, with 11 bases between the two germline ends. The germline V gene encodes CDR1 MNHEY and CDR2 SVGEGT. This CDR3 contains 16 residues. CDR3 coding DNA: TGTGCCAGCAGTTACCTATCTGGAGCTAGCAATCAGCCCCAGCATTTT. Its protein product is CASSYLSGASNQPQHF.

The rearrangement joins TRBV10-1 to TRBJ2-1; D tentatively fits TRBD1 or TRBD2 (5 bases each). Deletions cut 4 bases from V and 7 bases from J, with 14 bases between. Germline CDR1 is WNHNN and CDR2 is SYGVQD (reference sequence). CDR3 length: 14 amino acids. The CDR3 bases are TGCGCCAGCAGTGGAGAACCGAGGGGAAATGAGCAGTTCTTC. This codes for CASSGEPRGNEQFF.

CDR3 sequence reads: CASSQVTGTTEAFF. CDR3 nucleotides: TGTGCCAGCAGCCAAGTTACTGGGACCACTGAAGCTTTCTTT. The chain recombines TRBV3-1 with TRBJ1-1, with a tentative D call TRBD1 (5 bases). CDR3 size: 14 residues. The V gene lost 1 base and the J gene lost 4 bases, with 10 bases spanning the gap. Looked up from germline, CDR1 is LGHDT and CDR2 is YNNKEL (reference sequence).

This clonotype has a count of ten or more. Here the CDR3 DNA reads TGTGCCAGCAGAGACAGGGGGCAAGCTAACTATGGCTACACCTTC. Translating gives CASRDRGQANYGYTF. This rearrangement joins TRBV27 to TRBJ1-2; 10 positions match TRBD1. The CDR3 extends over 15 amino acids. Unmatched junction bases numbered 4, after V lost 6 bases and J lost 0 bases. Germline V CDR1 and CDR2: MNHEY, SMNVEV (reference sequence).

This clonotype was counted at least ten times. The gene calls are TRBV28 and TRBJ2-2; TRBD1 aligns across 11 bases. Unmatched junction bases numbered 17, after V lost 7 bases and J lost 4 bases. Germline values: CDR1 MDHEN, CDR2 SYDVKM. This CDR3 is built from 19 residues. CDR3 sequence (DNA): TGTGCCAGCACCCCCCGGGGGACAGGGGGGAATTGGGTCACCGGGGAGCTGTTTTTT. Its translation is CASTPRGTGGNWVTGELFF.

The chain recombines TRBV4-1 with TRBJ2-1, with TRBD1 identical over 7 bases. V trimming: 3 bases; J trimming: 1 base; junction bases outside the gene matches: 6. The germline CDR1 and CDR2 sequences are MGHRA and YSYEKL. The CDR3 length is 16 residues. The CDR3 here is CASSQAGGVSYNEQFF. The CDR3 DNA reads TGCGCCAGCAGCCAGGCAGGGGGAGTTTCCTACAATGAGCAGTTCTTC.

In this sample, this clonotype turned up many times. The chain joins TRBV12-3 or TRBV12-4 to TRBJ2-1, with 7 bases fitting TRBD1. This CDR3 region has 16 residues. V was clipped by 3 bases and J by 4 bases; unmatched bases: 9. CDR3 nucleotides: TGTGCCAGCAGTTTGGGCCAGGGGGTAACTTACAATGAGCAGTTCTTC. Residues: CASSLGQGVTYNEQFF.

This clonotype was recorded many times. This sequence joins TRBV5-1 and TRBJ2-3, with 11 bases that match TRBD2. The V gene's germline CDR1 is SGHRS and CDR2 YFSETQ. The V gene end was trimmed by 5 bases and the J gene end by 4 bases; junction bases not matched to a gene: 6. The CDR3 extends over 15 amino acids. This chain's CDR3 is CASSLSGRGSDTQYF. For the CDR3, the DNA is TGCGCCAGCAGTCTTAGCGGGAGGGGCTCAGATACGCAGTATTTT.

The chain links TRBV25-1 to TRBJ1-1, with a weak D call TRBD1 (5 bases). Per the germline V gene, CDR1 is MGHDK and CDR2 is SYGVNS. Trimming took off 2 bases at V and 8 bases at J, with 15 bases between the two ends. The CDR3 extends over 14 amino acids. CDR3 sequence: CASSEPGGTDEAFF. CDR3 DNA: TGTGCCAGCAGTGAACCGGGGGGGACGGACGAAGCTTTCTTT.

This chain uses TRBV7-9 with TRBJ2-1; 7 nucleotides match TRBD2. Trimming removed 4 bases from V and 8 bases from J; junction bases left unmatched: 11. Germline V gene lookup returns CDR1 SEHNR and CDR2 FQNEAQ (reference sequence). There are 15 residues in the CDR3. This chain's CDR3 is CASSSEGRGGDEQFF. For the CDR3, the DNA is TGTGCCAGCAGCTCCGAGGGGAGGGGAGGGGATGAGCAGTTCTTC.

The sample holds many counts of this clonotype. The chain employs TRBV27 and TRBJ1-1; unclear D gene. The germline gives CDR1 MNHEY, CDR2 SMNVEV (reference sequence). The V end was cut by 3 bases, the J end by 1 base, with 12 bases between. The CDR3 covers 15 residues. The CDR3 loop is CASSFIKGTNTEAFF. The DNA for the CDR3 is TGTGCCAGCAGTTTCATTAAGGGTACGAACACTGAAGCTTTCTTT.